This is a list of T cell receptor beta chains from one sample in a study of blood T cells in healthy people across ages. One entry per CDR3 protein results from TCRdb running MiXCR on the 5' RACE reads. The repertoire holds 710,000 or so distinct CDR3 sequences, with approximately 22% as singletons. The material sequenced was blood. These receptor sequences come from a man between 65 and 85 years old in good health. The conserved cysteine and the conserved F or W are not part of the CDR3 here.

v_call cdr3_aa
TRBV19 ASSVPGRLNQPQH
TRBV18 ASSKAVGEGAYNEQF
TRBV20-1 SASERTGVTEAF
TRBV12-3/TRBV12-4 ASTITGGDGETQY
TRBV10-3 AISESGTVNTEAF
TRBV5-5 ASSFGVSKNTEAF
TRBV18 ASSGTELTYEQY
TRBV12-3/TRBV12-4 ASSLVTNYGYT
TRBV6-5 ASSYRQLGGYT
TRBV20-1 SARVVAGSSYEQY
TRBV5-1 ASSPPTSANIQY
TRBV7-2 ASSLGGLGTDTQY
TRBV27 ASSGGRVHGYT
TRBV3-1 ASSQRGGNEKLF
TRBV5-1 ASSLGLALVQETQY
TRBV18 ASSPQDRETQY